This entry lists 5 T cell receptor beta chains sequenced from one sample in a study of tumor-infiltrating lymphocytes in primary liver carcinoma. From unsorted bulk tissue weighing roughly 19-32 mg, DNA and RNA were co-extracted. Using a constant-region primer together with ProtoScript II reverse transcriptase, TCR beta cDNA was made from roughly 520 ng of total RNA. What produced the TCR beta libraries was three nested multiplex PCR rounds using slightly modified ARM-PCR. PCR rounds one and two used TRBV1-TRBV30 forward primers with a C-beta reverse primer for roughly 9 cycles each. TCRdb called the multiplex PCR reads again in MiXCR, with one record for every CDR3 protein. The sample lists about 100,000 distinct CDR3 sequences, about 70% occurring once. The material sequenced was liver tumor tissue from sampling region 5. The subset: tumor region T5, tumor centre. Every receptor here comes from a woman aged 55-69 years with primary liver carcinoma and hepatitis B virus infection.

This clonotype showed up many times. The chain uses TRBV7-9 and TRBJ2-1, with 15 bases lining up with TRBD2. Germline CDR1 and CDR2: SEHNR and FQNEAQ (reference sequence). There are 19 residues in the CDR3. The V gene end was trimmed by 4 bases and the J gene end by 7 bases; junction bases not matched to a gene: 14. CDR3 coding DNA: TGTGCCAGCAGCTACGGGACTAGCGGGAGGAAATTGGCCCCAAATGAGCAGTTCTTC. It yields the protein CASSYGTSGRKLAPNEQFF.

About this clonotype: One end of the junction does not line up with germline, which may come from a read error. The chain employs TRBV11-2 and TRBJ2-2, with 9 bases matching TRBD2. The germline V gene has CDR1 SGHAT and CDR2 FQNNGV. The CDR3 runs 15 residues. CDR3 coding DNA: TGTGTCAGCAGCCGTAAGACTAGCGGAACCGGGGAGCTGTTTTTT. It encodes CVSSRKTSGTGELFF.

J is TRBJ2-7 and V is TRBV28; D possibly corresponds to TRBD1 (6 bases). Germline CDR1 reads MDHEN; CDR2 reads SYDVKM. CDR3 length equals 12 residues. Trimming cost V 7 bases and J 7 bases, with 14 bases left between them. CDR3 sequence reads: CASTQSGAEQYF. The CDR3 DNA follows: TGTGCCAGCACTCAATCAGGGGCGGAGCAGTACTTC.

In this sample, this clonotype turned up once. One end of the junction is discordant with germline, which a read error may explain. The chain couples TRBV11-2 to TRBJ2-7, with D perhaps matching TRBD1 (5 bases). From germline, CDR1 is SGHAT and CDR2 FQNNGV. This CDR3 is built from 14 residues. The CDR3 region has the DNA TGTGCCAGCAGCTCCAACAGCAGGGTTCCCGAGCAGTACTTT. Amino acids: CASSSNSRVPEQYF.

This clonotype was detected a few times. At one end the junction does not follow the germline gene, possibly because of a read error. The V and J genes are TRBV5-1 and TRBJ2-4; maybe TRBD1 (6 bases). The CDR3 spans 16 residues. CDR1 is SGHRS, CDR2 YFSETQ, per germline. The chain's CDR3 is CVSSLGAGSVKNIQYF. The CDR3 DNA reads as TGCGTCAGCAGTTTGGGGGCAGGGAGCGTCAAAAACATTCAGTACTTC.